This T cell receptor beta chain was documented in a study of cytomegalovirus exposure and HLA in healthy donors. Germline V lookup: CDR1 SGHTA, CDR2 FQGNSA. This CDR3 has 16 amino acids. The trim removed 1 base at V and 4 bases at J, leaving 4 bases unmatched. As regards this clone: Its antigen is unidentified.

Primers: 60 Vbeta forward and 13 Jbeta reverse. The assay was immunoSEQ multiplex PCR, and TCRdb's table has in-frame clones only and misses some. The table records over 100,000 clones, over 60% of them present only once. Study findings and constraints: Being indistinguishable, some V segments were excluded, TRBV6-2 and TRBV6-3 among them. In a later analysis, TCR beta V- and J-gene trimming was associated with a missense DCLRE1C variant.

The clonotype comes from a woman aged 30 to 39 in good health and CMV-seropositive. Sequencing used PBMCs. The chain is built from TRBV7-2 and TRBJ2-2; TRBD2 agrees at 9 bases. CDR3 amino acids: CASSLGASGATGELFF. The CDR3 nucleotides read TGTGCCAGCAGCTTAGGGGCTAGCGGGGCCACCGGGGAGCTGTTTTTT.